This record looks at one TCR beta chain sequence and its context. Its antigen is not known. These data belong to a study of identical twins. Study conclusions and caveats: Invariant MAIT and iNKT cells may have partly biased zero-insertion analyses. Sequences that were out-of-frame, alpha and twin-shared displayed an excess of low generation probability.

The germline CDR1 and CDR2 sequences are DFQATT and SNEGSKA (reference sequence). After removal of 5 bases from V and 0 bases from J, the junction contained 12 bases not matched to a gene. The CDR3 consists of 16 residues. TCRdb called the 5' RACE reads again in MiXCR, with one record for every CDR3 protein. The repertoire holds 450,000 or so distinct CDR3 sequences, 13% to 15% seen once, with 0.4% to 0.55% in the top ten. These sequences were also reported in another study, on yellow fever vaccine responses in identical twins.

The receptor was derived from a woman between 18 and 29 years old in good health. The rearrangement uses TRBV20-1 and TRBJ2-7; 8 bases are shared with TRBD2. Sequencing was performed on CD4+ T cells sorted from blood. The CDR3 coding sequence is TGCAGTGCTCCGCTGGGGCTAGCGGGCCTCTCCTACGAGCAGTACTTC. Residues: CSAPLGLAGLSYEQYF.